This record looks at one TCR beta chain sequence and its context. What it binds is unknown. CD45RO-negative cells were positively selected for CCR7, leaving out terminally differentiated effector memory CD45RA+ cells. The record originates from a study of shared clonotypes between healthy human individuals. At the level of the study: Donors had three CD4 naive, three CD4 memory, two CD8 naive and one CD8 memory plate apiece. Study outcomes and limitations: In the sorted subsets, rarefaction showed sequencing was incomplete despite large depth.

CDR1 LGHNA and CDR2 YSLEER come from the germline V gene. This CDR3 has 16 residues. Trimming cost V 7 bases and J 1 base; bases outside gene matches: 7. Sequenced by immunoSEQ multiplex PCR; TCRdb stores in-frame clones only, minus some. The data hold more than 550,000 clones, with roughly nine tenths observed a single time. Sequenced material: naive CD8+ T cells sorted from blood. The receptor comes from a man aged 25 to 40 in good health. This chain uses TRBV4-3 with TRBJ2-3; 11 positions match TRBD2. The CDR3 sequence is CASTPRLAGRTDTQYF. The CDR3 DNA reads TGCGCCAGCACCCCGAGACTAGCGGGACGCACAGATACGCAGTATTTT.